Below, 21 T cell receptor beta chains from the same sample are listed, as sequenced in a study of blood T cell repertoires in COVID-19. TCRdb's table, derived via immunoSEQ multiplex PCR, lists solely in-frame clones and lacks some. The sample yields about 480,000 clones, 88% seen once. Sample: peripheral blood. These receptors came from a woman aged 45-60 years with COVID-19, enrolled during active disease.

The rearrangement uses TRBV27 and TRBJ1-3, with D tentatively TRBD1 (5 bases). Per germline, CDR1 MNHEY and CDR2 SMNVEV (reference sequence). This CDR3 has 13 residues. Trimming took 6 bases from V and 4 from J, leaving 10 bases between them. Written as DNA, the CDR3 is TGTGCCAGCAGGCTCAGACAGGGAAACACCATATATTTT. As protein: CASRLRQGNTIYF.

The chain employs TRBV4-1 and TRBJ2-3; TRBD1 matches 7 bases. CDR3 length equals 16 residues. V shed 5 bases and J 1 base; nucleotides not matched to a gene: 9. Germline V gene data show CDR1 as MGHRA and CDR2 as YSYEKL. The DNA for the CDR3 is TGCGCCAGCAGCTCCACTACCGGGACAGGCACAGATACGCAGTATTTT. Encoded protein: CASSSTTGTGTDTQYF.

Here the CDR3 DNA reads TGTGCCAGCACCCTGGGGAGAAATCAGCCCCAGCATTTT. Its protein is CASTLGRNQPQHF. The chain has TRBV2 and TRBJ1-5; D remains ambiguous. V was shortened by 7 bases and J by 4 bases, with 11 bases between the two germline ends. Germline CDR1 is SNHLY and CDR2 is FYNNEI. The CDR3 length is 13 residues.

V gene TRBV7-2 combines with J gene TRBJ1-2; a possible D gene is TRBD1 (5 bases). The CDR3 runs 16 residues. V lost 4 bases to trimming and J lost 8 bases, with 23 bases between them. Germline loops: CDR1 SGHTA, CDR2 FQGNSA. CDR3 protein: CASSSRPGLKVGGYTF. In DNA form, the CDR3 reads TGTGCCAGCAGCTCCCGGCCAGGGTTAAAGGTGGGCGGCTACACCTTC.

A note on this clone: Sequence at one end of the junction differs from germline and may be a read error. The chain carries TRBV5-4 and TRBJ2-2; a possible D gene is TRBD1 (6 bases). Germline CDR1 reads SGHNT; CDR2 reads YYREEE (reference sequence). This CDR3 is built from 15 residues. The CDR3 sequence is CASSPRNRATEELFF. The CDR3 nucleotides are TGTGCCAGCAGCCCGCGGAACAGGGCTACCGAGGAGCTGTTTTTT.

CDR3 protein: CASSLGLAGKRIYNEQFF. CDR3 coding DNA: TGTGCCAGCAGTTTGGGACTAGCGGGGAAAAGGATCTACAATGAGCAGTTCTTC. The chain combines TRBV27 with TRBJ2-1, with 13 bases aligning to TRBD2. The V and J ends lost 3 bases and 3 bases, in that order; junction bases with no gene match: 8. The CDR3 loop spans 18 amino acids. Germline V gene lookup returns CDR1 MNHEY and CDR2 SMNVEV (reference sequence).

This chain uses TRBV12-3 or TRBV12-4 with TRBJ1-1; no clear D. V was pared by 2 bases and J by 3 bases, with 7 bases between. The CDR3 runs 13 residues. CDR3 residues: CASSLTEDTEAFF. CDR3 bases: TGTGCCAGCAGTTTAACCGAGGACACTGAAGCTTTCTTT.

The gene calls are TRBV24-1 and TRBJ1-1; D unclear. Germline values: CDR1 KGHDR, CDR2 SFDVKD. The CDR3 has 12 amino acids. The V gene lost 2 bases and the J gene lost 8 bases, with 8 bases spanning the gap. CDR3 protein: CATSDYSEEAFF. CDR3 in DNA: TGTGCCACCAGTGATTATTCGGAGGAAGCTTTCTTT.

This chain connects TRBV5-4 to TRBJ2-4; 13 bases match TRBD2. Germline values: CDR1 SGHNT, CDR2 YYREEE (reference sequence). The CDR3 consists of 16 residues. Trimming cost V 6 bases and J 3 bases; bases outside gene matches: 6. The CDR3 DNA reads as TGTGCCAGCATCCCAACTAGCGGGGGGGACAAAAACATTCAGTACTTC. Translated: CASIPTSGGDKNIQYF.

The chain has TRBV5-5 and TRBJ2-5; 9 bases map to TRBD1. This CDR3 contains 14 residues. After removal of 4 bases from V and 4 bases from J, the junction contained 5 bases not matched to a gene. Germline V CDR1 and CDR2: SGHKS, YYEKEE (reference sequence). The CDR3 sequence is CASSEQTGGETQYF. The CDR3 DNA reads as TGTGCCAGCAGCGAACAGACAGGGGGAGAGACCCAGTACTTC.

This sequence joins TRBV6-6 and TRBJ1-5, with no clear D. This CDR3 is built from 13 residues. V dropped 6 bases and J dropped 7 bases, with 13 bases sitting between them. CDR1 is MNHNY and CDR2 is SVGAGI in the germline V gene (reference sequence). CDR3 in DNA: TGTGCCAGCAGGGGAGTGGGAGGGCAGCCCCAGCATTTT. It translates to CASRGVGGQPQHF.

The rearrangement links TRBV27 to TRBJ1-2; TRBD1 matches 7 bases. Losses at the gene ends were 4 bases for V and 4 bases for J; bases not matched to a gene: 9. Germline-derived CDR1 and CDR2 are MNHEY and SMNVEV (reference sequence). The CDR3 length is 15 residues. The CDR3, as DNA: TGTGCCAGCAGTTCCTTCTGGGGACAGTTCTATGGCTACACCTTC. It encodes CASSSFWGQFYGYTF.

The chain joins TRBV5-1 to TRBJ1-1; TRBD1 aligns across 7 bases. CDR1 and CDR2 (germline): SGHRS, YFSETQ. The CDR3 has 14 residues. The V gene end was trimmed by 4 bases and the J gene end by 1 base; junction bases not matched to a gene: 4. This CDR3 is CASSGQGGNTEAFF. As DNA, the CDR3 is TGCGCCAGCAGCGGCCAGGGGGGGAACACTGAAGCTTTCTTT.

The V gene is TRBV4-2, the J gene TRBJ1-1; D gene unclear. Germline lookup yields CDR1 LGHNA and CDR2 YNFKEQ. The CDR3 extends over 14 amino acids. Trimming removed 1 base from V and 11 bases from J, with 17 bases in between. The CDR3 loop reads CASSQVTGEELAFF. The CDR3 bases are TGTGCCAGCAGCCAAGTGACGGGTGAGGAGTTGGCTTTCTTT.

The chain carries TRBV7-9 and TRBJ2-2; the D is unclear. Trimming shortened V by 2 bases and J by 1 base, and 8 bases separated the two germline ends. Germline V gene data show CDR1 as SEHNR and CDR2 as FQNEAQ (reference sequence). The CDR3 runs 15 residues. This chain's CDR3 is CASSLRPGNTGELFF. The CDR3 DNA follows: TGTGCCAGCAGCTTACGACCGGGGAACACCGGGGAGCTGTTTTTT.

The genes are TRBV28 and TRBJ1-2; D is unclear. The CDR3 runs 14 residues. V lost 2 bases and J 3 bases, leaving 10 bases between the germline ends. CDR1 is MDHEN and CDR2 is SYDVKM in the germline V gene. The CDR3 protein is CASSLRQGYYGYTF. The DNA for the CDR3 is TGTGCCAGCAGTTTACGACAAGGATACTATGGCTACACCTTC.

The chain combines TRBV11-3 with TRBJ2-3; possibly TRBD1 for D (5 bases). Germline V CDR1 and CDR2: SGHNT, YENEEA. Trimming removed 0 bases from V and 0 bases from J, with 7 bases in between. This CDR3 comprises 15 residues. This chain's CDR3 is CASSLDQGSTDTQYF. Written as DNA, the CDR3 is TGTGCCAGCAGCTTAGATCAGGGTAGCACAGATACGCAGTATTTT.

The chain combines TRBV7-9 with TRBJ1-1, with D maybe TRBD1 (5 bases). There are 14 residues in the CDR3. Germline V gene sequence: CDR1 SEHNR, CDR2 FQNEAQ (reference sequence). V dropped 2 bases and J dropped 1 base, with 8 bases sitting between them. CDR3 nucleotide sequence: TGTGCCAGCAGCTTACAAGGGGCGAACACTGAAGCTTTCTTT. Protein: CASSLQGANTEAFF.

The chain carries TRBV10-2 and TRBJ1-1, with 9 bases fitting TRBD1. The J segment lost 3 bases and the V segment lost 8 bases, leaving 10 bases of the junction unmatched. The CDR3 consists of 15 residues. Germline V gene sequence: CDR1 WSHSY, CDR2 SAAADI. CDR3 sequence reads: CASSGTGILDTEAFF. CDR3 bases: TGCGCCAGCTCCGGGACAGGGATCTTGGACACTGAAGCTTTCTTT.

This sequence joins TRBV9 and TRBJ2-2, with unresolved D. The V gene lost 2 bases and the J gene lost 6 bases, with 8 bases spanning the gap. Per the germline V gene, CDR1 is SGDLS and CDR2 is YYNGEE. The CDR3 is 13 amino acids. This CDR3 reads CASSVSRAGELFF. As DNA, the CDR3 is TGTGCCAGCAGCGTCTCTCGGGCCGGGGAGCTGTTTTTT.

The chain joins TRBV9 to TRBJ1-2, with 9 bases that match TRBD1. J lost 6 bases, V lost 4 bases, and 4 bases had no gene match. Germline values: CDR1 SGDLS, CDR2 YYNGEE. The CDR3 spans 13 residues. The CDR3 DNA sequence: TGTGCCAGCAGCACGCGACAGGGGGATGGCTACACCTTC. Translation: CASSTRQGDGYTF.